This T cell receptor (beta chain) comes out of a study of cytomegalovirus exposure and HLA in healthy donors. Study-level information: The 130 or so validation repertoires used the same platform as the approximately 620 first-cohort repertoires (as reported by a later analysis).

The donors were members of the validation cohort, which comprised around 110 subjects and was separate from the first cohort of roughly 700 subjects. To note about this clone: Its cognate antigen is unknown.

Broader study findings: As was reported, the classifier diagnosed cytomegalovirus status with high specificity and sensitivity. Researchers catalogued around 150 TCR beta chains as cytomegalovirus-associated.

TCRdb's copy holds only in-frame clones and misses some; the assay was immunoSEQ multiplex PCR. This table holds approximately 70,000 clones, 94% found once. CDR1 and CDR2 (germline): SGHTA, FQGNSA. CDR3 length: 15 residues. V lost 5 bases and J lost 5; bases outside the gene matches: 12. The receptor was derived from a woman between 18 and 30 years old in good health and CMV-seronegative. This chain links TRBV7-2 with TRBJ2-7; 7 nucleotides align to TRBD1. Sequencing input: PBMCs. The CDR3 region has the DNA TGTGCCAGCAGCCTCACCCCCGACAGGGCCGACGAGCAGTACTTC. Translating it yields CASSLTPDRADEQYF.